This T cell receptor (beta chain) was identified during a study of blood T cell repertoires in COVID-19 (dated by TCRdb to about 2020). For the wider study: Samples from collaborators originated in the United States, Italy and Spain and spanned both the acute and convalescent phases of COVID-19. The material from the prospective study consisted of cDNA or gDNA derived from T cells, B-cell-depleted T cells, or PBMCs. The dataset comprised deeply sampled blood TCRbeta repertoires from subjects exposed to, actively infected with, or recovered from COVID-19. The repertoires were released in a freely available public database intended as a resource for research on the immune response to SARS-CoV-2. Samples came from the ongoing ImmuneRACE study (first 160 participants) plus 1,254 subjects from 6 global collaborators. The sample metadata nearly always contained a de-identified subject ID, COVID-19 status, age in years and sex. Where available, HLA class I and class II types were obtained from metadata supplied by the sample provider rather than from assay-based typing.

The germline V gene provides CDR1 MNHEY and CDR2 SVGAGI. The CDR3 spans 15 residues, from the cysteine through the phenylalanine. The sequence is cut down to CDR3 DNA, 45 bases in frame from base 1. V loses 8 bases, J loses 0 bases, and the germline ends lie 16 bases apart. Points the paper makes about the study in general: Clinical and demographic metadata were provided uncurated, with the amount varying by source and participant.

The collaborating institutions used their own protocols to collect whole blood in K2EDTA tubes. For TCRbeta analysis, collaborators shipped samples in one of three forms: frozen whole blood, isolated PBMCs, or DNA extracted from either of those sample types. A remark on this clone: The antigen this receptor binds is unknown. Base quality data are lacking; no much larger clone is found one base away.

TCRbeta CDR3 regions were amplified from genomic DNA by means of the immunoSEQ Assay, a bias-controlled multiplex PCR. Per the original workflow: Within the assay, amplification of reference gene primers was used to estimate how many nucleated cells each sample contained. To quantify the absolute abundance of each unique TCRbeta CDR3 rearrangement, sequence reads were collapsed and filtered. For each sample, productive Simpson clonality was calculated as the square root of Simpson's diversity index across productive rearrangements. The clones in this table, taken by TCRdb from immuneACCESS, are in-frame only. Not every clone is retained; where verified, under half of the shortfall comes from an unresolved V gene, and the cause of the rest is unknown. Clonal size and the V and J genes are those of that table, whereas D and trimming came from the DNA. The sample records approximately 100,000 clones, 91% of which are singletons. The ten biggest clones cover 0.97% of the sample.

This chain joins TRBV6-5 to TRBJ1-1; the D segment cannot be called with confidence. This TCR came from a man between 60 and 75 years old with acute or convalescent COVID-19. Specimen: peripheral blood. At the DNA level, the sequence is TGTGCCAGCGTACTCATCGGAGACCTGAACACTGAAGCTTTCTTT. Translated, it gives CASVLIGDLNTEAFF.